A single sample gave rise to the 22 T cell receptor beta chains below, sequenced in a study of OX40 agonist ivuxolimab in advanced cancers. The protocol was immunoSEQ multiplex PCR, while the TCRdb copy is restricted to in-frame clones and leaves out a portion. The sample carries tens of thousands of clones, 85% recorded once. The source material was CD4+ or CD8+ T cells sorted from blood, sampled in a trial of the OX40 agonist ivuxolimab. These receptor sequences come from an adult with an advanced solid tumor such as melanoma, head and neck, liver or kidney cancer.

The V call is TRBV7-3, the J call TRBJ2-3, with TRBD2 as a possible D gene (6 bases). This CDR3 region has 16 residues. Trimming shortened V by 3 bases and J by 3 bases, and 16 bases separated the two germline ends. Germline V lookup: CDR1 SGHTA, CDR2 FQGTGA. The CDR3 sequence is CASSFQSGRRTDTQYF. The CDR3, as DNA: TGTGCCAGCAGCTTTCAGTCGGGGAGGAGGACAGATACGCAGTATTTT.

This chain joins TRBV5-4 and TRBJ2-3; TRBD2 agrees at 9 bases. Germline V gene data show CDR1 as SGHNT and CDR2 as YYREEE (reference sequence). The junction had 12 bases not matched to a gene; V was cut back by 4 bases and J by 6 bases. The CDR3 is made up of 16 amino acids. The CDR3 is CASSPVAGGLTDTQYF. As DNA, the CDR3 is TGTGCCAGCAGCCCTGTGGCGGGGGGGCTAACGGATACGCAGTATTTT.

The gene calls are TRBV9 and TRBJ2-5; D unresolved. The V and J ends lost 4 bases and 0 bases respectively, with 25 bases between them. Germline lookup yields CDR1 SGDLS and CDR2 YYNGEE. This CDR3 spans 19 amino acids. CDR3 sequence reads: CASSIRTRGASLDQETQYF. The CDR3 DNA sequence: TGTGCCAGCAGCATCCGGACGAGAGGTGCCTCACTGGACCAAGAGACCCAGTACTTC. Filled out from reference TRBV9 and TRBJ2-5, the complete variable domain reads DSGVTQTPKHLITATGQRVTLRCSPRSGDLSVYWYQQSLDQGLQFLIQYYNGEERAKGNILERFSAQQFPDLHSELNLSSLELGDSALYFCASSIRTRGASLDQETQYFGPGTRLLVL.

This sequence joins TRBV5-1 and TRBJ1-1; maybe TRBD1 (5 bases). The V gene's germline CDR1 is SGHRS and CDR2 YFSETQ. Trimming shortened V by 4 bases and J by 2 bases, and 18 bases separated the two germline ends. CDR3 length: 16 residues. The CDR3 region has the DNA TGCGCCAGCAGCCAAGACCCCGGGACGGTTAACACTGAAGCTTTCTTT. This encodes CASSQDPGTVNTEAFF.

The chain links TRBV7-2 to TRBJ2-7; 8 positions match TRBD2. V trimming: 5 bases; J trimming: 2 bases; junction bases outside the gene matches: 14. Germline CDR1 SGHTA, CDR2 FQGNSA. This CDR3 contains 17 residues. The CDR3: CASSPQRGAGAPYEQYF. CDR3 nucleotide sequence: TGTGCCAGCAGCCCGCAAAGAGGAGCGGGAGCCCCCTACGAGCAGTACTTC.

This clone was counted once. The rearrangement uses TRBV28 and TRBJ1-2; the match to TRBD1 covers 9 bases. With 3 bases clipped from V and 8 bases from J, the junction kept 7 bases outside the gene matches. This CDR3 contains 14 residues. Germline CDR1 reads MDHEN; CDR2 reads SYDVKM. This CDR3 reads CASSLNRGRVGYTF. As DNA, the CDR3 is TGTGCCAGCAGTTTGAACAGGGGGCGCGTCGGCTACACCTTC.

This chain connects TRBV25-1 to TRBJ2-7, with TRBD2 matching over 9 bases. CDR1 is MGHDK, CDR2 SYGVNS, per germline. The trim removed 2 bases at V and 2 bases at J, leaving 13 bases unmatched. This CDR3 has 18 amino acids. The CDR3 nucleotides are TGTGCCAGCAGTGAACGGGCCCTAGCGGGAAGGCCTACCTACGAGCAGTACTTC. Protein: CASSERALAGRPTYEQYF.

As for this clone: One junction end disagrees with the germline gene, perhaps due to a read error. This rearrangement joins TRBV7-9 to TRBJ2-4, with 14 nucleotides matching TRBD2. CDR1 is SEHNR and CDR2 is FQNEAQ in the germline V gene (reference sequence). This CDR3 region has 13 residues. CDR3 nucleotide sequence: TGTGCCAGCAGCTTAGGGACTAGCGGGGGGTCTCTTTTC. Translating it yields CASSLGTSGGSLF.

The rearrangement uses TRBV5-6 and TRBJ2-7, with unresolved D. The germline V and J ends were trimmed by 1 base and 0 bases, with 14 bases remaining between them. CDR3 size: 16 residues. Germline-derived CDR1 and CDR2 are SGHDT and YYEEEE. In nucleotides, the CDR3 is TGTGCCAGCAGCTTGTCGGGTCTGGAACTCTCCTACGAGCAGTACGTC. This encodes CASSLSGLELSYEQYV.

The rearrangement uses TRBV2 and TRBJ1-6; the match to TRBD1 covers 7 bases. Germline V CDR1 and CDR2: SNHLY, FYNNEI. The CDR3 is 14 residues long. V was pared by 6 bases and J by 9 bases, with 8 bases of the junction left unmatched. Here the CDR3 reads CASSGFSGGSPLHF. The CDR3, as DNA: TGTGCCAGCAGCGGGTTTTCAGGGGGTTCACCCCTCCACTTT.

The rearrangement uses TRBV28 and TRBJ2-3; TRBD1 matches at 7 bases. The CDR3 is made up of 13 amino acids. CDR1 and CDR2 (germline): MDHEN, SYDVKM. The ends lost 11 bases at V and 7 bases at J; junction bases unmatched: 12. CDR3 coding DNA: TGTGCCGGCGGACAGGAAAATACCAATACGCAGTATTTT. Translation gives CAGGQENTNTQYF.

This chain uses TRBV28 with TRBJ1-3; 7 bases map to TRBD1. V was clipped by 8 bases and J by 4 bases; unmatched bases: 11. The CDR3 is 15 amino acids. The germline V gene encodes CDR1 MDHEN and CDR2 SYDVKM. The CDR3 DNA sequence: TGTGCCAGCTCCCCACAGGGGCGGTCCGGAAACACCATATATTTT. As protein: CASSPQGRSGNTIYF.

Comments on this clone: Within the sample, other DNA sequences also encode this same CDR3. The V and J genes are TRBV7-9 and TRBJ2-3; D unresolved. Germline V gives CDR1 SEHNR, CDR2 FQNEAQ (reference sequence). The V gene lost 5 bases and the J gene lost 5 bases, with 11 bases spanning the gap. The CDR3 is 13 residues long. The CDR3 region is CASSPPPGDTQYF. Here the CDR3 DNA reads TGTGCCAGCAGCCCCCCCCCGGGAGATACGCAGTATTTT. The complete variable domain, with remaining parts taken from reference TRBV7-9 and TRBJ2-3, reads DTGVSQNPRHKITKRGQNVTFRCDPISEHNRLYWYRQTLGQGPEFLTYFQNEAQLEKSRLLSDRFSAERPKGSFSTLEIQRTEQGDSAMYLCASSPPPGDTQYFGPGTRLTVL.

This clone came up once. The CDR3 reads CASSLQAGAYNNEQFF. The CDR3 nucleotides are TGTGCCAGCAGCTTACAAGCGGGAGCCTACAACAATGAGCAGTTCTTC. The chain employs TRBV7-3 and TRBJ2-1; TRBD2 aligns across 8 bases. This CDR3 comprises 16 residues. Per germline, CDR1 SGHTA and CDR2 FQGTGA. Trimming at V came to 2 bases and at J to 5 bases, leaving 8 bases not matched to a gene.

This clone showed up just a few times. The V gene is TRBV28, the J gene TRBJ2-1, with D perhaps matching TRBD2 (6 bases). The CDR3 loop spans 15 amino acids. The germline V gene has CDR1 MDHEN and CDR2 SYDVKM. V was pared by 5 bases and J by 5 bases, with 16 bases between. The CDR3, as DNA: TGTGCCAGCAGTCACCAGGTGGAGGGCCACAATGAGCAGTTCTTC. It yields the protein CASSHQVEGHNEQFF.

V usage is TRBV6-1 and J usage is TRBJ2-2, with 10 bases lining up with TRBD1. The CDR3 is 15 amino acids. CDR1 and CDR2 from the germline V gene are MNHNS and SASEGT. The CDR3 coding sequence is TGTGCAGGGGAGGGACAGGGGCTGAACACCGGGGAGCTGTTTTTT. It translates to CAGEGQGLNTGELFF.

The chain couples TRBV18 to TRBJ1-2, with TRBD1 matching 8 bases. The V gene end was trimmed by 2 bases and the J gene end by 4 bases; junction bases not matched to a gene: 6. The CDR3 totals 15 residues. Per the germline V gene, CDR1 is KGHSH and CDR2 is LQKENI. This CDR3 is CASSPTGQGGYGYTF. CDR3 sequence (DNA): TGTGCCAGCTCACCAACCGGACAGGGTGGCTATGGCTACACCTTC.

The genes are TRBV5-6 and TRBJ2-7; the match to TRBD2 covers 13 bases. V lost 4 bases and J lost 2; bases outside the gene matches: 6. This CDR3 has 16 amino acids. The V gene's germline CDR1 is SGHDT and CDR2 YYEEEE. The CDR3 nucleotides are TGTGCCAGCAGCCTGACTAGCGGGAGGTATCCCTACGAGCAGTACTTC. Translated: CASSLTSGRYPYEQYF.

V usage is TRBV7-6 and J usage is TRBJ2-2; 8 bases match TRBD1. CDR3 length: 19 residues. V gave up 5 bases and J gave up 0 bases; unmatched junction bases: 14. The germline V gene encodes CDR1 SGHVS and CDR2 FNYEAQ. CDR3 nucleotides: TGTGCCAGCAGCCAGTGGACAGGGACTTTTGCAGCGAACACCGGGGAGCTGTTTTTT. Encoded protein: CASSQWTGTFAANTGELFF. The full variable domain, rest sourced from reference TRBV7-6 and TRBJ2-2, is GAGVSQSPRYKVTKRGQDVALRCDPISGHVSLYWYRQALGQGPEFLTYFNYEAQQDKSGLPNDRFSAERPEGSISTLTIQRTEQRDSAMYRCASSQWTGTFAANTGELFFGEGSRLTVL.

The V call is TRBV7-8, the J call TRBJ1-5, with D tentatively TRBD1 (6 bases). CDR3 length: 15 residues. Germline V lookup: CDR1 SGHVS, CDR2 FQNEAQ. With 1 base removed from V and 6 bases from J, the gap between germline ends came to 13 bases. CDR3 region: CASSLEGGGSQPQHF. The CDR3 DNA follows: TGTGCCAGCAGCTTAGAAGGGGGAGGAAGTCAGCCCCAGCATTTT.

This chain connects TRBV7-9 to TRBJ1-1; TRBD1 matches at 7 bases. This CDR3 spans 13 amino acids. Germline loops: CDR1 SEHNR, CDR2 FQNEAQ (reference sequence). Trimming removed 5 bases from V and 7 bases from J; junction bases left unmatched: 7. CDR3 sequence reads: CASSQTGPGEAFF. CDR3 sequence (DNA): TGTGCCAGCAGCCAGACAGGGCCGGGTGAAGCTTTCTTT.

V usage is TRBV4-3 and J usage is TRBJ2-3, with no clear D. The V gene's germline CDR1 is LGHNA and CDR2 YSLEER. The ends were cut back, 1 base at V and 2 bases at J, with 16 bases in the middle. The CDR3 has 17 amino acids. This chain's CDR3 is CASSQVLMGGATDTQYF. CDR3 coding DNA: TGCGCCAGCAGCCAAGTTCTTATGGGCGGAGCCACAGATACGCAGTATTTT.